This T cell receptor beta chain was sequenced for a study of a mutant IDH1 vaccine in newly diagnosed glioma. Study-level information: Onset of vaccination occurred 4-6 weeks following radiotherapy alone, or with temozolomide cycles.

Worth noting for this clone: The target antigen is unknown.

Described time point: week 23, last vaccination. Alongside topical imiquimod, each dose of vaccine comprised 300 ug of mutant IDH1 20-mer peptide. The repertoire was sequenced with immunoSEQ multiplex PCR; TCRdb's copy has only in-frame clones and lacks some. The table lists roughly 74,000 clones, around 85% of them singletons. This sequence originates from a woman aged 50 to 60 with glioma. This material consisted of PBMCs, taken from a glioma patient whose treatment included an IDH1 peptide vaccine.

In DNA form, the CDR3 reads TGTGCCAGCGAACAGGGGGAACTCTCTGGGGCCAACGTCCTGACTTTC. It yields the protein CASEQGELSGANVLTF. The V call is TRBV28, the J call TRBJ2-6, with 8 bases that match TRBD1. V was clipped by 8 bases and J by 0 bases; unmatched bases: 6. Looked up from germline, CDR1 is MDHEN and CDR2 is SYDVKM. The CDR3 spans 16 residues.